This T cell receptor (beta chain) was captured in a study of blood T cell repertoires in COVID-19. At the level of the study: The samples span acute and convalescent COVID-19 from the United States, Italy and Spain. Sources were T cells, B-cell-depleted T cells, or PBMCs; the material itself was cDNA or gDNA.

As originally analysed: Quantification of nucleated cells was approximated via reference gene primer amplification. Sequencing used immunoSEQ multiplex PCR; TCRdb keeps in-frame clones, though not all of them. Clonal size and the V and J genes are those of that table, whereas D and trimming came from the DNA. The sample includes some 120,000 clones, more than 80% of them seen just once. V was shortened by 2 bases and J by 1 base, with 23 bases between the two germline ends. This CDR3 has 19 residues. CDR1 SGHNT and CDR2 YYREEE come from the germline V gene (reference sequence). This clone was observed once.

The gene calls are TRBV5-4 and TRBJ2-3; perhaps TRBD1 as D (6 bases). The sample was peripheral blood. This receptor was obtained from a man between 65 and 80 years old with active or convalescent COVID-19. CDR3: CASSFKIRDQGWGTDTQYF. The CDR3 region has the DNA TGTGCCAGCAGCTTCAAGATCCGGGACCAGGGGTGGGGCACAGATACGCAGTATTTT. The whole variable domain, filled in from reference TRBV5-4 and TRBJ2-3, reads ETGVTQSPTHLIKTRGQQVTLRCSSQSGHNTVSWYQQALGQGPQFIFQYYREEENGRGNFPPRFSGLQFPNYSSELNVNALELDDSALYLCASSFKIRDQGWGTDTQYFGPGTRLTVL.